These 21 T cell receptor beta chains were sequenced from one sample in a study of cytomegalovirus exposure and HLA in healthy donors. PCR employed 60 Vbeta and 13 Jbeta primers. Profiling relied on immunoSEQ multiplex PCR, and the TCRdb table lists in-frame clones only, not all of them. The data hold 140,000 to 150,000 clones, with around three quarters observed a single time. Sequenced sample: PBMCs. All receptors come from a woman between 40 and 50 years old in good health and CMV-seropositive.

In DNA form, the CDR3 reads TGTGCCAGTAGTTTGTTAGCGGGGGCCGCCTACGAGCAGTACTTC. It codes for CASSLLAGAAYEQYF. The chain links TRBV19 to TRBJ2-7, with TRBD2 matching over 9 bases. The junction had 7 bases not matched to a gene; V was cut back by 5 bases and J by 2 bases. CDR3 length equals 15 residues. CDR1 and CDR2 from the germline V gene are LNHDA and SQIVND (reference sequence).

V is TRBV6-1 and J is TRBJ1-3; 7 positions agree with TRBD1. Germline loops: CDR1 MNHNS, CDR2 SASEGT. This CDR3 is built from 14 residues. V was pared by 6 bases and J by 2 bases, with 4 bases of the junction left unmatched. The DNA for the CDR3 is TGTGCCAGCAGACCCGGACAGGCTGGAAACACCATATATTTT. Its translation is CASRPGQAGNTIYF.

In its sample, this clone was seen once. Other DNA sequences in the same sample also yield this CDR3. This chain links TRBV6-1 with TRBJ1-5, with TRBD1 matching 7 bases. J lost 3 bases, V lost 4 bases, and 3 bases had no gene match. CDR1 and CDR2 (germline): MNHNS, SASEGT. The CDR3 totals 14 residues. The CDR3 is CASSGQGVNQPQHF. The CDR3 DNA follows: TGTGCCAGCAGTGGACAGGGCGTCAATCAGCCCCAGCATTTT.

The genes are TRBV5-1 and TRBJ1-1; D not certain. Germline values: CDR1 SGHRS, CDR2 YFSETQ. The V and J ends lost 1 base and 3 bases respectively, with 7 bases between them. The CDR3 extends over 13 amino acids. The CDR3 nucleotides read TGCGCCAGCAGCTTGATGGCGGACACTGAAGCTTTCTTT. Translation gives CASSLMADTEAFF.

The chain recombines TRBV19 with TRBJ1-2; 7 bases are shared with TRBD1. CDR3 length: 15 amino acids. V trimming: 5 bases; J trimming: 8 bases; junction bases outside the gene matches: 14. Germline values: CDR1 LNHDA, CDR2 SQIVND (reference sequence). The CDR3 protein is CASSPTDRRPGGYTF. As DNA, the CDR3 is TGTGCCAGTAGTCCGACGGACAGGAGGCCAGGGGGCTACACCTTC.

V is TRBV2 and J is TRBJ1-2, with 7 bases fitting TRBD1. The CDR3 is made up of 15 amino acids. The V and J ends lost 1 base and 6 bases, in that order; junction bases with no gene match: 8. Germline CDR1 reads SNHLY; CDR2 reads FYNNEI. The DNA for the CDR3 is TGTGCCAGCAGTGAAGAGGAGACAGGGAATAATGGCTACACCTTC. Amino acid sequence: CASSEEETGNNGYTF.

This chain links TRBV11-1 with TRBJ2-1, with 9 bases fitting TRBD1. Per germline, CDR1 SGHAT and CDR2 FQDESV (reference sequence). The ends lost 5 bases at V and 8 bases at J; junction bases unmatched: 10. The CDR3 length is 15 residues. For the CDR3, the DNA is TGTGCCAGCAGCCTCGGACAGGGGAACTTCTATGAGCAGTTCTTC. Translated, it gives CASSLGQGNFYEQFF.

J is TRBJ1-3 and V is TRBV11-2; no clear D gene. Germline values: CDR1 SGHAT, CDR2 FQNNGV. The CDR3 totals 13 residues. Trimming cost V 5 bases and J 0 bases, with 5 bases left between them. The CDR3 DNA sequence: TGTGCCAGCAGCCGGAGCTCTGGAAACACCATATATTTT. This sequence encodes CASSRSSGNTIYF. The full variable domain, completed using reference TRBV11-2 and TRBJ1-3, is EAGVAQSPRYKIIEKRQSVAFWCNPISGHATLYWYQQILGQGPKLLIQFQNNGVVDDSQLPKDRFSAERLKGVDSTLKIQPAKLEDSAVYLCASSRSSGNTIYFGEGSWLTVV.

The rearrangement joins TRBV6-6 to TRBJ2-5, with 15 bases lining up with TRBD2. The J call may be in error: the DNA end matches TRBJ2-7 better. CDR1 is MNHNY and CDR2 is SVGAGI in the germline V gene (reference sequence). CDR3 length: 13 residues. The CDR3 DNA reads TGTGCCAAGGGGACTAGCGGGGGGCTCGAGCAGTACTTC. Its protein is CAKGTSGGLEQYF.

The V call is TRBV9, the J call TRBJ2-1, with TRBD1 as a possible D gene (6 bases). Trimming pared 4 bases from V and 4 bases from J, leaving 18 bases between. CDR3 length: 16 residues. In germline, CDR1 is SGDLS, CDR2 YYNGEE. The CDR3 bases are TGTGCCAGCAGCTACCGGGACACCACAACGTACAATGAGCAGTTCTTC. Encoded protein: CASSYRDTTTYNEQFF.

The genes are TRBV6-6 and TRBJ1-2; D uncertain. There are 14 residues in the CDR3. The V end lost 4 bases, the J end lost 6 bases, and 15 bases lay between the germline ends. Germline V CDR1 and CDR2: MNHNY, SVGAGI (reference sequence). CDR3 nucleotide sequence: TGTGCCAGCAGTTTCCCATTTTTGCGGGATGGCTACACCTTC. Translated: CASSFPFLRDGYTF.

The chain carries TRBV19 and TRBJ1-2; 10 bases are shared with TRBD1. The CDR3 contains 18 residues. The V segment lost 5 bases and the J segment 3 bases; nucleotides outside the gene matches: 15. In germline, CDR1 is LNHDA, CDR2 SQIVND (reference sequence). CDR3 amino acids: CASSAAGTGASFDYGYTF. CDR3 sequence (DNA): TGTGCCAGTAGTGCCGCCGGGACAGGGGCATCATTCGACTATGGCTACACCTTC.

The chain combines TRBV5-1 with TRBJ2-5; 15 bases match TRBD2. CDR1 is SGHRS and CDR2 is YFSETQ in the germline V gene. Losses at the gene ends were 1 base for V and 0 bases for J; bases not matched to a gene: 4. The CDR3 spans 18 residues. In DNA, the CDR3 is TGCGCCAGCAGCTTGTCTGGGACTAGCGGGGGGAACCAAGAGACCCAGTACTTC. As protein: CASSLSGTSGGNQETQYF.

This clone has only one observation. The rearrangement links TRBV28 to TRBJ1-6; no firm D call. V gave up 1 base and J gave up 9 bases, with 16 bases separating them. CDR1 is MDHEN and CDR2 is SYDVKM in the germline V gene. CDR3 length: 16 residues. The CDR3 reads CASSLLSGVVGSPLHF. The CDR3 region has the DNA TGTGCCAGCAGTTTATTGAGCGGGGTGGTGGGTTCACCCCTCCACTTT. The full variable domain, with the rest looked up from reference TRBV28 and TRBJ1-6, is DVKVTQSSRYLVKRTGEKVFLECVQDMDHENMFWYRQDPGLGLRLIYFSYDVKMKEKGDIPEGYSVSREKKERFSLILESASTNQTSMYLCASSLLSGVVGSPLHFGNGTRLTVT.

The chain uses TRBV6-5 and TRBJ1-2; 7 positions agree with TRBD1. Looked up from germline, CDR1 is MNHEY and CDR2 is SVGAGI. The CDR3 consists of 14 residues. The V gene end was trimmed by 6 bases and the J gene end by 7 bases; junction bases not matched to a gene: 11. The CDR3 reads CASSTDRDRGGYTF. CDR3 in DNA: TGTGCCAGCAGCACCGACCGGGACAGAGGTGGCTACACCTTC.

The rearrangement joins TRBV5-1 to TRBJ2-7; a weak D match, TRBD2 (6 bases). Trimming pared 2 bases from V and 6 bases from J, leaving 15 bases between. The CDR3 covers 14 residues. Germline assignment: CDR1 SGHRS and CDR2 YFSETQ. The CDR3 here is CASSFPGLGGEQYF. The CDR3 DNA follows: TGCGCCAGCAGCTTTCCGGGCCTGGGGGGCGAGCAGTACTTC. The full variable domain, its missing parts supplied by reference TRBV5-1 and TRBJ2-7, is KAGVTQTPRYLIKTRGQQVTLSCSPISGHRSVSWYQQTPGQGLQFLFEYFSETQRNKGNFPGRFSGRQFSNSRSEMNVSTLELGDSALYLCASSFPGLGGEQYFGPGTRLTVT.

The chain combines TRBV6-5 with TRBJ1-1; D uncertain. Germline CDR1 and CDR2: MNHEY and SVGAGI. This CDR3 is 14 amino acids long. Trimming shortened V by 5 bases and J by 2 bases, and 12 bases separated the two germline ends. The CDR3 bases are TGTGCCAGCAGTCCTCCCGGGGTCAACACTGAAGCTTTCTTT. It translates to CASSPPGVNTEAFF.

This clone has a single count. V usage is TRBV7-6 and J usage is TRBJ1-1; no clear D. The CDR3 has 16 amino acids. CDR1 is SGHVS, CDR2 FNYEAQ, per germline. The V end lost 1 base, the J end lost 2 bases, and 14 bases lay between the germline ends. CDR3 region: CASSLGSRQENTEAFF. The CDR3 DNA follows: TGTGCCAGCAGCTTAGGAAGTAGGCAGGAAAACACTGAAGCTTTCTTT.

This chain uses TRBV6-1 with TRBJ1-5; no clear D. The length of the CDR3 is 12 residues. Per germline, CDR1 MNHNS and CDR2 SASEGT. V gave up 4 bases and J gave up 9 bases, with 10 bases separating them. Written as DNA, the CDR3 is TGTGCCAGCAGTGCCCCCCTTTGGCCCCAGCATTTT. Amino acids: CASSAPLWPQHF.

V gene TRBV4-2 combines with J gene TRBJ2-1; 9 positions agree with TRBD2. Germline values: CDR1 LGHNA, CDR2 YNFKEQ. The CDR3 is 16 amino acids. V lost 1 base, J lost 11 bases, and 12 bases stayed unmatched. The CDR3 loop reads CASSQGVAGVREKQFF. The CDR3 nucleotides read TGTGCCAGCAGCCAAGGGGTAGCGGGGGTCAGAGAGAAGCAGTTCTTC.

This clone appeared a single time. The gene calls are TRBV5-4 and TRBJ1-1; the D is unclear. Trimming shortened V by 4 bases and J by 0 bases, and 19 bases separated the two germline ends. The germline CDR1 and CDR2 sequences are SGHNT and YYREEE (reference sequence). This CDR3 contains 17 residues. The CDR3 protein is CASSTWVRSRVNTEAFF. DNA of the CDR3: TGTGCCAGCAGCACGTGGGTCCGTTCCCGGGTGAACACTGAAGCTTTCTTT.